These 26 T cell receptor beta chains came from one sample sequenced in a study of T cell responses to AZD1222 COVID-19 vaccine. Generated by immunoSEQ multiplex PCR, the TCRdb table keeps only in-frame clones and is missing some. The table lists 210,000 or so clones, roughly 94% of them singletons. The sequencing used peripheral blood, collected 28 days after the second dose of the MenACWY control vaccine. All receptors derive from an adult who received the MenACWY meningococcal vaccine as a control.

This clone was detected once. The chain recombines TRBV19 with TRBJ2-5; 7 nucleotides agree with TRBD2. This CDR3 contains 14 residues. Unmatched junction bases numbered 4, after V lost 5 bases and J lost 1 base. Germline lookup yields CDR1 LNHDA and CDR2 SQIVND (reference sequence). CDR3 amino acids: CASSVGGIQETQYF. As DNA, the CDR3 is TGTGCCAGTAGTGTGGGAGGGATCCAAGAGACCCAGTACTTC.

This rearrangement joins TRBV7-9 to TRBJ2-1; no definite D call. Trimming stripped 5 bases from V and 5 bases from J, with 7 bases between. Germline loops: CDR1 SEHNR, CDR2 FQNEAQ (reference sequence). The CDR3 spans 12 residues. The CDR3 region has the DNA TGTGCCAGCAGCCGATCCGACAATGAGCAGTTCTTC. Amino acids: CASSRSDNEQFF.

The rearrangement links TRBV14 to TRBJ2-5; D might be TRBD1 or TRBD2, each matching 6 bases. CDR1 SGHDN and CDR2 FVKESK come from the germline V gene. Trimming stripped 4 bases from V and 5 bases from J, with 14 bases between. This CDR3 spans 14 amino acids. CDR3 DNA: TGTGCCAGCAGCCGCTCATTAGGGGGGGAGACCCAGTACTTC. This translates into CASSRSLGGETQYF. The full variable domain, completed using reference TRBV14 and TRBJ2-5, is EAGVTQFPSHSVIEKGQTVTLRCDPISGHDNLYWYRRVMGKEIKFLLHFVKESKQDESGMPNNRFLAERTGGTYSTLKVQPAELEDSGVYFCASSRSLGGETQYFGPGTRLLVL.

The chain joins TRBV24-1 to TRBJ2-1, with 7 bases matching TRBD2. V trimming: 2 bases; J trimming: 0 bases; junction bases outside the gene matches: 3. The CDR3 has 16 residues. Germline-derived CDR1 and CDR2 are KGHDR and SFDVKD. The CDR3 bases are TGTGCCACCAGTGATTGGGGAGGGAACTCCTACAATGAGCAGTTCTTC. It translates to CATSDWGGNSYNEQFF.

The CDR3 is CASRGQGSSYNSPLHF. Written as DNA, the CDR3 is TGTGCCAGTAGGGGACAGGGTAGCTCCTATAATTCACCCCTCCACTTT. V is TRBV19 and J is TRBJ1-6; 9 nucleotides match TRBD1. CDR1 is LNHDA, CDR2 SQIVND, per germline (reference sequence). V lost 6 bases and J lost 0; bases outside the gene matches: 3. The CDR3 contains 16 residues.

The rearrangement joins TRBV29-1 to TRBJ2-7; 7 positions match TRBD1. This CDR3 region has 12 residues. Per the germline V gene, CDR1 is SQVTM and CDR2 is ANQGSEA. V was pared by 5 bases and J by 3 bases, with 4 bases of the junction left unmatched. CDR3 in amino acids: CSVLGQNYEQYF. The DNA for the CDR3 is TGCAGCGTTTTGGGACAGAACTACGAGCAGTACTTC.

The V and J genes are TRBV4-1 and TRBJ2-7; D is perhaps TRBD1 (5 bases). V lost 4 bases and J lost 2, with 12 bases in between. The germline CDR1 and CDR2 sequences are MGHRA and YSYEKL. This CDR3 spans 14 amino acids. In DNA form, the CDR3 reads TGCGCCAGCAGCCGGGGCTCTGGAACCTACGAGCAGTACTTC. Amino acids: CASSRGSGTYEQYF.

The chain carries TRBV11-2 and TRBJ2-5; maybe TRBD2 (6 bases). The ends were cut back, 5 bases at V and 5 bases at J, with 15 bases in the middle. This CDR3 is 14 amino acids long. The germline V gene encodes CDR1 SGHAT and CDR2 FQNNGV. CDR3 sequence reads: CASSHEEGRETQYF. In DNA form, the CDR3 reads TGTGCCAGCAGCCATGAAGAAGGGAGGGAGACCCAGTACTTC.

The chain employs TRBV2 and TRBJ1-2, with TRBD1 as a possible D gene (5 bases). The CDR3 loop spans 13 amino acids. From germline, CDR1 is SNHLY and CDR2 FYNNEI. Trimming took 6 bases from V and 7 from J, leaving 15 bases between them. CDR3 sequence (DNA): TGTGCCAGCAGCGGGACTGACGCGGTTGGCTACACCTTC. Translated: CASSGTDAVGYTF.

The gene calls are TRBV30 and TRBJ1-5; D is unclear. The V end was cut by 3 bases, the J end by 0 bases, with 6 bases between. The CDR3 is made up of 13 amino acids. Per germline, CDR1 GTSNPN and CDR2 SVGIG (reference sequence). In DNA form, the CDR3 reads TGTGCCTGGAGGGGAAATAGCAATCAGCCCCAGCATTTT. Its translation: CAWRGNSNQPQHF. The full variable domain, in which reference TRBV30 and TRBJ1-5 provide the parts outside the CDR3, is SQTIHQWPATLVQPVGSPLSLECTVEGTSNPNLYWYRQAAGRGLQLLFYSVGIGQISSEVPQNLSASRPQDRQFILSSKKLLLSDSGFYLCAWRGNSNQPQHFGDGTRLSIL.

This chain joins TRBV29-1 and TRBJ1-5; weak D call: TRBD1 (6 bases). The CDR3 has 13 amino acids. V shed 3 bases and J shed 3 bases, with 9 bases lying between them. Looked up from germline, CDR1 is SQVTM and CDR2 is ANQGSEA. The CDR3 nucleotides read TGCAGCGTTGATCGGGGGCCCAATCAGCCCCAGCATTTT. It translates to CSVDRGPNQPQHF.

The chain has TRBV4-3 and TRBJ2-2; 12 bases agree with TRBD1. Germline V CDR1 and CDR2: LGHNA, YSLEER. The CDR3 totals 16 residues. V trimming: 3 bases; J trimming: 4 bases; junction bases outside the gene matches: 3. Written as DNA, the CDR3 is TGCGCCAGCAGCCAGGGACAGGGGGCTAGCACCGGGGAGCTGTTTTTT. The encoded protein is CASSQGQGASTGELFF.

This rearrangement joins TRBV10-1 to TRBJ1-2; TRBD1 aligns across 7 bases. The V gene end was trimmed by 8 bases and the J gene end by 2 bases; junction bases not matched to a gene: 11. CDR1 and CDR2 from the germline V gene are WNHNN and SYGVQD (reference sequence). The CDR3 has 15 amino acids. This CDR3 is CASRTVRGTNYGYTF. The CDR3 region has the DNA TGCGCCAGCCGAACCGTCAGGGGGACAAACTATGGCTACACCTTC.

The V gene is TRBV7-8, the J gene TRBJ2-2, with D possibly matching TRBD1 (5 bases). V lost 6 bases, J lost 3 bases, and 11 bases lay in between. The CDR3 loop spans 14 amino acids. Germline CDR1 is SGHVS and CDR2 is FQNEAQ. The CDR3 nucleotides are TGTGCCAGCAGTACGATAGGGGACACCGGGGAGCTGTTTTTT. Translating it yields CASSTIGDTGELFF. Full variable domain (remainder filled in from reference TRBV7-8 and TRBJ2-2): GAGVSQSPRYKVAKRGQDVALRCDPISGHVSLFWYQQALGQGPEFLTYFQNEAQLDKSGLPSDRFFAERPEGSVSTLKIQRTQQEDSAVYLCASSTIGDTGELFFGEGSRLTVL.

The rearrangement joins TRBV7-9 to TRBJ1-5; D perhaps matches TRBD1 (5 bases). CDR3 size: 13 residues. Germline V gene sequence: CDR1 SEHNR, CDR2 FQNEAQ (reference sequence). V was cut by 4 bases and J by 4 bases, with 8 bases left in between. CDR3: CASSSQENQPQHF. CDR3 in DNA: TGTGCCAGCAGCTCACAGGAAAATCAGCCCCAGCATTTT.

This clone was detected once. The chain recombines TRBV6-5 with TRBJ2-1, with TRBD2 matching over 7 bases. The germline CDR1 and CDR2 sequences are MNHEY and SVGAGI. The CDR3 has 15 amino acids. V was pared by 6 bases and J by 6 bases, with 11 bases of the junction left unmatched. DNA of the CDR3: TGTGCCAGCAGCGGGACTACCGAGGGGTCCAATGAGCAGTTCTTC. Amino acid sequence: CASSGTTEGSNEQFF.

This chain uses TRBV5-4 with TRBJ2-5; 14 nucleotides align to TRBD2. The CDR3 contains 16 residues. Trimming removed 4 bases from V and 5 bases from J; junction bases left unmatched: 7. Germline V CDR1 and CDR2: SGHNT, YYREEE (reference sequence). The CDR3, as DNA: TGTGCCAGCAGCAATCGACTAGCGGGGGGGCGGGAGACCCAGTACTTC. This codes for CASSNRLAGGRETQYF.

The chain carries TRBV5-5 and TRBJ2-7, with 8 positions matching TRBD2. The CDR3 runs to 12 residues. Germline CDR1 and CDR2: SGHKS and YYEKEE (reference sequence). V shed 3 bases, J shed 6 bases, and the junction held 2 bases outside the gene matches. In DNA form, the CDR3 reads TGTGCCAGCAGCTCCCGGGGGGGCGAGCAGTACTTC. Translated: CASSSRGGEQYF.

This clone was seen a single time. This chain uses TRBV7-9 with TRBJ1-1; maybe TRBD1 (5 bases). The CDR3 has 14 residues. Deletions cut 1 base from V and 4 bases from J, with 10 bases between. The germline V gene has CDR1 SEHNR and CDR2 FQNEAQ (reference sequence). The CDR3 sequence: CASSLGGMGTEAFF. The CDR3 bases are TGTGCCAGCAGCTTAGGGGGGATGGGCACTGAAGCTTTCTTT. Looking up the rest from reference TRBV7-9 and TRBJ1-1 gives the full variable domain: DTGVSQNPRHKITKRGQNVTFRCDPISEHNRLYWYRQTLGQGPEFLTYFQNEAQLEKSRLLSDRFSAERPKGSFSTLEIQRTEQGDSAMYLCASSLGGMGTEAFFGQGTRLTVV.

In this sample, this clone turned up once. CDR3 amino acids: CASSVGTGGSYEQYF. The CDR3 DNA reads TGTGCCAGCAGCGTAGGGACAGGGGGCTCCTACGAGCAGTACTTC. The rearrangement links TRBV9 to TRBJ2-7, with TRBD1 matching 10 bases. The V gene's germline CDR1 is SGDLS and CDR2 YYNGEE. Trimming at V came to 0 bases and at J to 0 bases, leaving 0 bases not matched to a gene. The CDR3 has 15 amino acids.

The chain employs TRBV25-1 and TRBJ1-1; possibly TRBD1 for D (5 bases). The CDR3 sequence is 13 residues long. Germline CDR1 reads MGHDK; CDR2 reads SYGVNS. V shed 2 bases and J shed 2 bases, with 6 bases lying between them. CDR3: CASSEQGNTEAFF. The CDR3 DNA is TGTGCCAGCAGTGAACAGGGTAACACTGAAGCTTTCTTT.

The sample holds a few counts of this clone. The chain has TRBV4-2 and TRBJ1-6; D uncertain. This CDR3 region has 13 residues. V was trimmed by 0 bases and J by 10 bases, leaving 7 bases between them. Per germline, CDR1 LGHNA and CDR2 YNFKEQ. DNA for the CDR3: TGTGCCAGCAGCCAAGAAGTCGAATCACCCCTCCACTTT. The encoded protein is CASSQEVESPLHF.

The chain couples TRBV5-6 to TRBJ2-7, with 9 bases that match TRBD1. Germline V gives CDR1 SGHDT, CDR2 YYEEEE. This CDR3 is built from 15 residues. J gave up 6 bases and V 3 bases, and 10 bases lay outside the gene matches. The CDR3 reads CASSSPTGGTFEQYF. For the CDR3, the DNA is TGTGCCAGCAGCTCACCGACAGGGGGGACTTTCGAGCAGTACTTC.

The CDR3 protein is CASSFQGETEAFF. In DNA, the CDR3 is TGTGCCAGCAGCTTTCAGGGAGAGACGGAAGCTTTCTTT. The chain links TRBV11-2 to TRBJ1-1; possibly TRBD1 for D (5 bases). Per the germline V gene, CDR1 is SGHAT and CDR2 is FQNNGV. The CDR3 runs to 13 residues. The V end lost 3 bases, the J end lost 8 bases, and 13 bases lay between the germline ends. The full variable domain, in which reference TRBV11-2 and TRBJ1-1 provide the parts outside the CDR3, is EAGVAQSPRYKIIEKRQSVAFWCNPISGHATLYWYQQILGQGPKLLIQFQNNGVVDDSQLPKDRFSAERLKGVDSTLKIQPAKLEDSAVYLCASSFQGETEAFFGQGTRLTVV.

V usage is TRBV28 and J usage is TRBJ2-7; 8 nucleotides agree with TRBD2. Germline lookup yields CDR1 MDHEN and CDR2 SYDVKM. With V trimmed by 2 bases and J by 2 bases, 11 bases remained unmatched. This CDR3 region has 17 residues. CDR3 protein: CASSLPPGGGSAYEQYF. The CDR3 region has the DNA TGTGCCAGCAGTTTACCCCCGGGCGGGGGGTCTGCCTACGAGCAGTACTTC.

The DNA for the CDR3 is TGTGCCAGCATGGGGTGGCAGTCCTACGAGCAGTACTTC. Its protein is CASMGWQSYEQYF. The chain employs TRBV6-5 and TRBJ2-7; D gene unclear. Trimming took 7 bases from V and 1 from J, leaving 11 bases between them. CDR1 is MNHEY and CDR2 is SVGAGI in the germline V gene. This CDR3 spans 13 amino acids.